This T cell receptor (beta chain) was found in a study of shared clonotypes between healthy human individuals. To note about this clone: The antigen is undetermined.

In the authors' workflow: ImmunoSEQ output held junction-only sequences without quality scores, so filtering differed. Sequencing used immunoSEQ multiplex PCR; TCRdb keeps in-frame clones, though not all of them. V, J and clone size are those of that table, while D and trimming were read from the DNA. This table has under 1,900,000 clones, about 98.5% appearing once. Trimming took off 0 bases at V and 6 bases at J, with 15 bases between the two ends. Germline assignment: CDR1 SGHDN and CDR2 FVKESK. The CDR3 loop spans 15 amino acids. Overall study findings and caveats: Rarefaction showed that sequencing of sorted subsets was incomplete (despite large depth).

The V call is TRBV14, the J call TRBJ2-7; D is uncertain. Sequencing was carried out using naive CD4+ T cells sorted from blood. Subset defined: CD45RA+ positively selected. The source is a man under 40 in good health. CDR3: CASSQDARSYGEQYF. CDR3 DNA sequence: TGTGCCAGCAGCCAAGACGCTAGAAGTTATGGCGAGCAGTACTTC.